One TCR beta chain is described in this entry. Germline lookup yields CDR1 SGHDN and CDR2 FVKESK. The CDR3 runs 15 residues. Trimming shortened V by 4 bases and J by 8 bases, and 18 bases separated the two germline ends. The data belong to a study of PD-L1 blockade in urothelial cancer. Profiled with immunoSEQ multiplex PCR; TCRdb holds only in-frame clones, not every one. The data show about 53,000 clones, with 87% seen just once and roughly 14% held by the top ten. Time point: pretreatment peripheral blood. This clonotype originated in a woman in her sixties with urothelial cancer. J is TRBJ1-3 and V is TRBV14; TRBD1 might be the D (5 bases). The material was PBMCs, obtained around atezolizumab (anti-PD-L1) treatment. The CDR3 DNA is TGTGCCAGCAGCCGCCTCGGGGCGAGCGGGTACACCATATATTTT. Amino acids: CASSRLGASGYTIYF.